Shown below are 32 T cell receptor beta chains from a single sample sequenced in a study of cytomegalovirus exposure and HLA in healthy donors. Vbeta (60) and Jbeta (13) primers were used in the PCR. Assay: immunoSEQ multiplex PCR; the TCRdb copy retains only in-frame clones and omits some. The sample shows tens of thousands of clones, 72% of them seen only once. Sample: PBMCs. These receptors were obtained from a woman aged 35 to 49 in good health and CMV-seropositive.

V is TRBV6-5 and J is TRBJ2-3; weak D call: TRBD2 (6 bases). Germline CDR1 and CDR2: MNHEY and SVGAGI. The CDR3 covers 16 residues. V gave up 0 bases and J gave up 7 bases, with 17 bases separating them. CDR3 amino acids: CASSYSTPGVGYTQYF. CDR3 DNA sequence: TGTGCCAGCAGTTACTCGACGCCGGGGGTCGGATATACGCAGTATTTT.

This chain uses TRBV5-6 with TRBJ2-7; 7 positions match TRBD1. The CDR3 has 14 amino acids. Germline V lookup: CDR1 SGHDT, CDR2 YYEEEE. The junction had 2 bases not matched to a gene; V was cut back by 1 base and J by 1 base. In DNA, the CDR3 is TGTGCCAGCAGCTTGCAGGGGGTTTCCTACGAGCAGTACTTC. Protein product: CASSLQGVSYEQYF. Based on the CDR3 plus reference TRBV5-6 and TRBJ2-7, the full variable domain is DAGVTQSPTHLIKTRGQQVTLRCSPKSGHDTVSWYQQALGQGPQFIFQYYEEEERQRGNFPDRFSGHQFPNYSSELNVNALLLGDSALYLCASSLQGVSYEQYFGPGTRLTVT.

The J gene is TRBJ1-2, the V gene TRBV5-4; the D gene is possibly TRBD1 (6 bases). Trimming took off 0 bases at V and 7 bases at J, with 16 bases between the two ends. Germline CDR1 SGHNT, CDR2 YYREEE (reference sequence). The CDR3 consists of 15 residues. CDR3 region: CASSLETGQWGGYTF. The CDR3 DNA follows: TGTGCCAGCAGCTTGGAGACAGGCCAATGGGGTGGCTACACCTTC. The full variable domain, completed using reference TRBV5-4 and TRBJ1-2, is ETGVTQSPTHLIKTRGQQVTLRCSSQSGHNTVSWYQQALGQGPQFIFQYYREEENGRGNFPPRFSGLQFPNYSSELNVNALELDDSALYLCASSLETGQWGGYTFGSGTRLTVV.

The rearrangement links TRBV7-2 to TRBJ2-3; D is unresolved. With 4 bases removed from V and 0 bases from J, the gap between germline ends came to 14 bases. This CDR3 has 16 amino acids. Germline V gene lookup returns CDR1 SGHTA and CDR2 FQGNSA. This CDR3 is CASSSVTRASTDTQYF. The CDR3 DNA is TGTGCCAGCAGCTCCGTTACTCGTGCTAGCACAGATACGCAGTATTTT.

The CDR3 nucleotides are TGTGCCAGCAGCGTAGGAAGGAGCTCCTACGAGCAGTACTTC. Protein sequence: CASSVGRSSYEQYF. This sequence joins TRBV9 and TRBJ2-7; D not resolved. There are 14 residues in the CDR3. CDR1 is SGDLS and CDR2 is YYNGEE in the germline V gene. Between the trimmed V and J ends, which lost 0 bases and 0 bases, there was a span of 7 bases.

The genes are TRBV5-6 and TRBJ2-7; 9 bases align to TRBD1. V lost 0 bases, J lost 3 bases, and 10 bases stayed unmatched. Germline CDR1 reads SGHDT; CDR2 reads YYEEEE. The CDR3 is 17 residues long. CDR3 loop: CASSLATGTGFDYEQYF. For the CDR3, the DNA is TGTGCCAGCAGCTTGGCAACCGGGACAGGGTTTGACTACGAGCAGTACTTC.

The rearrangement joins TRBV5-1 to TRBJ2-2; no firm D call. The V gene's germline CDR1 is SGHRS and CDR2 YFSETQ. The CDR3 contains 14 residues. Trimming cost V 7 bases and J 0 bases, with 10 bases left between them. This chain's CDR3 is CASGGPTNTGELFF. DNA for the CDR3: TGCGCCAGCGGTGGCCCGACGAACACCGGGGAGCTGTTTTTT.

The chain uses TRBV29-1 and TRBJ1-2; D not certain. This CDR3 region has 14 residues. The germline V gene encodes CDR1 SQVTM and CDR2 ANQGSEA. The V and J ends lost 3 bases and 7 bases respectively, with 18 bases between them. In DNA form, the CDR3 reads TGCAGCGTTGATAGGGTCGGGAGCTTGCGTGGCTACACCTTC. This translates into CSVDRVGSLRGYTF.

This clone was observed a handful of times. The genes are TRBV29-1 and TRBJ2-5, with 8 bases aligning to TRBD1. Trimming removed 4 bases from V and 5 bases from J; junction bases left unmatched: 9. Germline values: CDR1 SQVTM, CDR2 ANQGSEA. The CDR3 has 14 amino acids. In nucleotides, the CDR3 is TGCAGCGTTGGGACAGGGTGGGCTGGGGAGACCCAGTACTTC. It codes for CSVGTGWAGETQYF. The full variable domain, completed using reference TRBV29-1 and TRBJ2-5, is SAVISQKPSRDICQRGTSLTIQCQVDSQVTMMFWYRQQPGQSLTLIATANQGSEATYESGFVIDKFPISRPNLTFSTLTVSNMSPEDSSIYLCSVGTGWAGETQYFGPGTRLLVL.

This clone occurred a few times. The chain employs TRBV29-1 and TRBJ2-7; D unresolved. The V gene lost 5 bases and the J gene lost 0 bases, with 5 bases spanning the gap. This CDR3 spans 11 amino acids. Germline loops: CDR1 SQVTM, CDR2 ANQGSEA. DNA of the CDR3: TGCAGCGTTTCTGTCTCCTACGAGCAGTACTTC. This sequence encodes CSVSVSYEQYF.

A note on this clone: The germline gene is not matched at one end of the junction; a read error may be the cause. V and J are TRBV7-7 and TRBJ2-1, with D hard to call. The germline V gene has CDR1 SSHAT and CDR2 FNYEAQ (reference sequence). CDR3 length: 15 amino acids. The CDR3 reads CASSPALLARNEQFF. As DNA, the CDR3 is TGTGCTAGCAGCCCCGCACTCCTCGCGAGAAATGAGCAGTTCTTC.

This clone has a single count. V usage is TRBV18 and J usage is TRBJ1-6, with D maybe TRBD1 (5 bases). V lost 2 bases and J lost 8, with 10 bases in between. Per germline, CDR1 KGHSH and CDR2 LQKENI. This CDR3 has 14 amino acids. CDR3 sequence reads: CASSPGGDDSPLHF. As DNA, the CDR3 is TGTGCCAGCTCACCAGGGGGGGATGATTCACCCCTCCACTTT.

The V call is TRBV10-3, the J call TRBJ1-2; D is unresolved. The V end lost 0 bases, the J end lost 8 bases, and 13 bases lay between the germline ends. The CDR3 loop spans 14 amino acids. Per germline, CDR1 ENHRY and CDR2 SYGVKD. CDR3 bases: TGTGCCATCAGTGAGTCGGCCCCAGTGGGCGGCTACACCTTC. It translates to CAISESAPVGGYTF.

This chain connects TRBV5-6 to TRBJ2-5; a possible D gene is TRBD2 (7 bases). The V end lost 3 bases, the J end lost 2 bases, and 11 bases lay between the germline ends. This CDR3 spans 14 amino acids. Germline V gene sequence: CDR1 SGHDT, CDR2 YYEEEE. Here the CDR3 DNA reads TGTGCCAGCAGCTGGGGGGGCCCACAAGAGACCCAGTACTTC. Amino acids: CASSWGGPQETQYF.

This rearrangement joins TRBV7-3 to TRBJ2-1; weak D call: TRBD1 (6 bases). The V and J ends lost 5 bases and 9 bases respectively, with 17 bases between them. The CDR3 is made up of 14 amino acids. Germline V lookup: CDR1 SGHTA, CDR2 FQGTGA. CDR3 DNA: TGTGCCAGCAGCGACTTACAGGGTGCAGGTGAGCAGTTCTTC. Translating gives CASSDLQGAGEQFF.

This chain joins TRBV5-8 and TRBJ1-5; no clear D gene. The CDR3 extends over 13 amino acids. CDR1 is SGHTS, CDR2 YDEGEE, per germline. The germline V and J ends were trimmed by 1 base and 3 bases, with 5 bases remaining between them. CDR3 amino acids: CASSLTANQPQHF. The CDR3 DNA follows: TGTGCCAGCAGCTTGACAGCCAATCAGCCCCAGCATTTT.

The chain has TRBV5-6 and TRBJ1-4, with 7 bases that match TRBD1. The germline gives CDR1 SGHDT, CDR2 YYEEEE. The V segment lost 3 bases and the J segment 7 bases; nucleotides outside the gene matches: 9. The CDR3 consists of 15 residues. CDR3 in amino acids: CASSSGGLGSEKLFF. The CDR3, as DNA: TGTGCCAGCAGCTCAGGGGGTTTGGGGAGTGAAAAACTGTTTTTT.

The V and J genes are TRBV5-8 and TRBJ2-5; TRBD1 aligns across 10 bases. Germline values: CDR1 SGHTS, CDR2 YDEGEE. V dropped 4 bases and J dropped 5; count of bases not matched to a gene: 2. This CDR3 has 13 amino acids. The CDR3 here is CASSRGQGETQYF. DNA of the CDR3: TGTGCCAGCAGCCGGGGACAGGGGGAGACCCAGTACTTC.

The CDR3 loop is CASSLIGGEYEQYF. Here the CDR3 DNA reads TGTGCCAGCAGCTTAATCGGGGGAGAGTACGAGCAGTACTTC. The V call is TRBV7-3, the J call TRBJ2-7; D is perhaps TRBD2 (6 bases). The V end lost 1 base, the J end lost 4 bases, and 11 bases lay between the germline ends. The CDR3 has 14 residues. CDR1 and CDR2 (germline): SGHTA, FQGTGA.

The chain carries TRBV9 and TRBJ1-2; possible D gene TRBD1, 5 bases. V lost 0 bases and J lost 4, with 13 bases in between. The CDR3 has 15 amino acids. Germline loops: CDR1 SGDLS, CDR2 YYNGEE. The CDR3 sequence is CASSVDGAELYGYTF. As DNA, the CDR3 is TGTGCCAGCAGCGTAGATGGGGCAGAGCTCTATGGCTACACCTTC.

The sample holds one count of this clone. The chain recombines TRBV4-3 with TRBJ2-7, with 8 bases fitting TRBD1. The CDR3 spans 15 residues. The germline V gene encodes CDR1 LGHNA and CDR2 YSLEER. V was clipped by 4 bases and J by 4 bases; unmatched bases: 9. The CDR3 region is CASSPDRAGGYEQYF. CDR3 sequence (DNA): TGCGCCAGCAGCCCGGACAGGGCTGGGGGATACGAGCAGTACTTC.

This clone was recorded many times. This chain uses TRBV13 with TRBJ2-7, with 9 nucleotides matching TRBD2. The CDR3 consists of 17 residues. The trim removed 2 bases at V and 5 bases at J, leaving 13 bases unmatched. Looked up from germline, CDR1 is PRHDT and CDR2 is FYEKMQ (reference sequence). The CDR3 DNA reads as TGTGCCAGCAGCTTATATTTTAGCGGGGGCCCAAACCACGAGCAGTACTTC. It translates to CASSLYFSGGPNHEQYF.

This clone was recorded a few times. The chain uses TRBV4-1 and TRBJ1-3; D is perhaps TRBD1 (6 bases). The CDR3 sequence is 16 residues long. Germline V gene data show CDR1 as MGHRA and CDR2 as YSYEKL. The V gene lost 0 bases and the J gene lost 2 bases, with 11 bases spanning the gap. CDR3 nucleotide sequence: TGCGCCAGCAGCCAAGATCTCCGGACAGCTGGAAACACCATATATTTT. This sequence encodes CASSQDLRTAGNTIYF.

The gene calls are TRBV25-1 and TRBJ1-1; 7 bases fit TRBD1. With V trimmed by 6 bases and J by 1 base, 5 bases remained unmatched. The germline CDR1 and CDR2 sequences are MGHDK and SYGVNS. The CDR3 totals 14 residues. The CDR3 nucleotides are TGTGCCAGCAGAAAGGGACAGACGAACACTGAAGCTTTCTTT. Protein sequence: CASRKGQTNTEAFF.

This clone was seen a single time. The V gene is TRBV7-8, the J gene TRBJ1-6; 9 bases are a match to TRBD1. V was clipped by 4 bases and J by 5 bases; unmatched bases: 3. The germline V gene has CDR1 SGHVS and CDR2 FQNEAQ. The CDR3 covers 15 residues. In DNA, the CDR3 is TGTGCCAGCAGCTCCCGGACAGGGGATAATTCACCCCTCCACTTT. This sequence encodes CASSSRTGDNSPLHF.

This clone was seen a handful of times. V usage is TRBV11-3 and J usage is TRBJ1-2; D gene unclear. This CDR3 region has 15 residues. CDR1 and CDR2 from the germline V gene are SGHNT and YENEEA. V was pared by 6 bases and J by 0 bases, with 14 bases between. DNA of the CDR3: TGTGCCAGCAGGGGAGGGCCAGGAGCTAACTATGGCTACACCTTC. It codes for CASRGGPGANYGYTF.

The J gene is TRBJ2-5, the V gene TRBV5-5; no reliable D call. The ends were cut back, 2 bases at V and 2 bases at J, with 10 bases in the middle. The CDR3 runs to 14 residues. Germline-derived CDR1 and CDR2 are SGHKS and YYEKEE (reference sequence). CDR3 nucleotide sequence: TGTGCCAGCAGCTTCAATTCACATCAAGAGACCCAGTACTTC. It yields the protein CASSFNSHQETQYF.

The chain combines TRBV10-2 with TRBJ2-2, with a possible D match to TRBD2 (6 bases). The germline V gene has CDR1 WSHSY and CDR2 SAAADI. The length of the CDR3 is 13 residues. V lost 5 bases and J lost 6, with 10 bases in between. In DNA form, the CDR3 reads TGCGCCAGCAGTCCCCCGGGGGCCGGGGAGCTGTTTTTT. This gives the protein CASSPPGAGELFF.

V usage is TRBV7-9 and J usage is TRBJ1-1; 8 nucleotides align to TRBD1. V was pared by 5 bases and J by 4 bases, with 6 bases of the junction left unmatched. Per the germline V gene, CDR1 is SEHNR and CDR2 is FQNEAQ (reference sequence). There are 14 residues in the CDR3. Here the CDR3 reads CASSPDRVFTEAFF. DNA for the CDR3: TGTGCCAGCAGCCCGGACAGGGTATTCACTGAAGCTTTCTTT.

CDR3 sequence reads: CASSFPTGGGETQYF. In DNA, the CDR3 is TGTGCCAGCAGCTTTCCTACAGGGGGAGGAGAGACCCAGTACTTC. V gene TRBV5-4 combines with J gene TRBJ2-5; 8 nucleotides match TRBD1. Trimming took 2 bases from V and 4 from J; bases not matched to a gene: 7. CDR3 length: 15 amino acids. From germline, CDR1 is SGHNT and CDR2 YYREEE (reference sequence). The full variable domain, rest sourced from reference TRBV5-4 and TRBJ2-5, is ETGVTQSPTHLIKTRGQQVTLRCSSQSGHNTVSWYQQALGQGPQFIFQYYREEENGRGNFPPRFSGLQFPNYSSELNVNALELDDSALYLCASSFPTGGGETQYFGPGTRLLVL.

The CDR3 DNA follows: TGCGCCAGCAGCCCAGGACAGGGAAACACCGGGGAGCTGTTTTTT. Protein sequence: CASSPGQGNTGELFF. The V gene is TRBV5-1, the J gene TRBJ2-2; TRBD1 matches at 8 bases. Germline CDR1 reads SGHRS; CDR2 reads YFSETQ. The CDR3 sequence is 15 residues long. Trimming at V came to 4 bases and at J to 2 bases, leaving 4 bases not matched to a gene.

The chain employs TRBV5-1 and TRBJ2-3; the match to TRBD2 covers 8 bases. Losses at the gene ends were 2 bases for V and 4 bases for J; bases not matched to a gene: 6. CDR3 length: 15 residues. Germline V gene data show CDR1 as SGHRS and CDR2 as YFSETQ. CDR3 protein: CASSLTGGAPDTQYF. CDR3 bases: TGCGCCAGCAGCTTAACCGGGGGGGCACCAGATACGCAGTATTTT.